Following are 14 T cell receptor beta chains from one sample sequenced in a study of graft-versus-host responses after intestinal transplantation. These receptors are not linked to any known antigen. Sequencing used immunoSEQ multiplex PCR; TCRdb keeps in-frame clones, though not all of them. The sample lists under 45,000 clones; less than 95% were seen once. This sample comprised unstimulated CD4+ T cells sorted from spleen or lymph node cells, obtained before transplant. All receptors come from a human donor who was the organ donor for an intestinal transplant.

The chain carries TRBV7-2 and TRBJ1-2, with D uncertain. This CDR3 comprises 14 residues. The germline CDR1 and CDR2 sequences are SGHTA and FQGNSA. Between the trimmed V and J ends, which lost 1 base and 3 bases, there was a span of 9 bases. The CDR3 DNA is TGTGCCAGCAGCTTAGGTTCAGGCGACTATGGCTACACCTTC. Amino acid sequence: CASSLGSGDYGYTF.

V is TRBV30 and J is TRBJ2-6; D is ambiguous. The germline V and J ends were trimmed by 2 bases and 0 bases, with 8 bases remaining between them. The CDR3 sequence is 15 residues long. Looked up from germline, CDR1 is GTSNPN and CDR2 is SVGIG (reference sequence). DNA of the CDR3: TGTGCCTGGAGTATCACAGCCTCTGGGGCCAACGTCCTGACTTTC. The encoded protein is CAWSITASGANVLTF.

The chain carries TRBV5-5 and TRBJ2-7; unclear D gene. This CDR3 contains 12 residues. Trimming left V 3 bases short and J 3 bases short, with 7 bases between. Germline V CDR1 and CDR2: SGHKS, YYEKEE (reference sequence). CDR3 loop: CASSWSDYEQYF. In DNA, the CDR3 is TGTGCCAGCAGCTGGTCCGACTACGAGCAGTACTTC.

The rearrangement uses TRBV19 and TRBJ2-7; tentative D call: TRBD1 (6 bases). Trimming removed 3 bases at V and 1 base at J, with 13 bases between. The CDR3 covers 15 residues. Per germline, CDR1 LNHDA and CDR2 SQIVND (reference sequence). The CDR3 loop reads CASSIEQGASYEQYF. In DNA form, the CDR3 reads TGTGCCAGTAGTATTGAACAGGGTGCGTCCTACGAGCAGTACTTC.

The chain links TRBV27 to TRBJ1-1, with D maybe TRBD1 (5 bases). CDR3 size: 14 residues. V lost 5 bases, J lost 2 bases, and 12 bases lay in between. From germline, CDR1 is MNHEY and CDR2 SMNVEV (reference sequence). The CDR3 spells CASSALGDNTEAFF. The CDR3 DNA sequence: TGTGCCAGCAGTGCCTTAGGGGACAACACTGAAGCTTTCTTT.

This chain links TRBV2 with TRBJ1-1; D is undetermined. The CDR3 runs 13 residues. V lost 3 bases, J lost 7 bases, and 12 bases lay in between. Germline V gives CDR1 SNHLY, CDR2 FYNNEI. In nucleotides, the CDR3 is TGTGCCAGCAGTGATATTTGGGCAATTGAAGCTTTCTTT. As protein: CASSDIWAIEAFF.

V usage is TRBV5-4 and J usage is TRBJ2-7; tentatively, D is TRBD1 (6 bases). In germline, CDR1 is SGHNT, CDR2 YYREEE (reference sequence). V lost 0 bases and J 6 bases, leaving 7 bases between the germline ends. The CDR3 is 12 residues long. The CDR3 sequence: CASSLDRVEQYF. The CDR3 DNA follows: TGTGCCAGCAGCTTGGACAGGGTCGAGCAGTACTTC.

The genes are TRBV6-5 and TRBJ1-2, with D tentatively TRBD1 (5 bases). Trimming took off 2 bases at V and 2 bases at J, with 6 bases between the two ends. Germline V gene lookup returns CDR1 MNHEY and CDR2 SVGAGI. The CDR3 spans 13 residues. The CDR3 loop reads CASSYRDNYGYTF. The CDR3 DNA sequence: TGTGCCAGCAGTTACCGGGACAACTATGGCTACACCTTC.

The chain combines TRBV7-2 with TRBJ1-6; D is perhaps TRBD1 (6 bases). The CDR3 is 15 amino acids. V was clipped by 3 bases and J by 7 bases, with 13 bases between them. Germline V gene data show CDR1 as SGHTA and CDR2 as FQGNSA. CDR3 coding DNA: TGTGCCAGCAGCTTGGGGGCAGGGGTGAATTCACCCCTCCACTTT. Its protein product is CASSLGAGVNSPLHF.

The chain links TRBV4-3 to TRBJ2-5; D might be TRBD2 (6 bases). Deletions cut 1 base from V and 4 bases from J, with 19 bases between. Germline V CDR1 and CDR2: LGHNA, YSLEER. This CDR3 has 17 residues. The CDR3 here is CASSQAINGRGGETQYF. Here the CDR3 DNA reads TGCGCCAGCAGCCAAGCGATAAACGGGCGGGGTGGAGAGACCCAGTACTTC.

V gene TRBV30 combines with J gene TRBJ1-2; D call uncertain. Trimming shortened V by 8 bases and J by 4 bases, and 11 bases separated the two germline ends. This CDR3 has 11 residues. Germline V lookup: CDR1 GTSNPN, CDR2 SVGIG (reference sequence). The CDR3 nucleotides read TGTGCCCACGGGTGGAGCTATGGCTACACCTTC. Protein sequence: CAHGWSYGYTF.

Of note for this clone: A read error may produce the germline difference seen at one junction end. This chain uses TRBV19 with TRBJ2-7; no reliable D call. CDR1 is LNHDA, CDR2 SQIVND, per germline (reference sequence). The CDR3 sequence is 14 residues long. The CDR3 loop is CASSIDGSSSEQYF. Written as DNA, the CDR3 is TGTGCCAGTAGTATAGACGGTTCCTCCTCCGAGCAGTACTTC.

The chain combines TRBV5-1 with TRBJ1-1; 8 positions agree with TRBD1. CDR3 length: 12 amino acids. After removal of 4 bases from V and 11 bases from J, the junction contained 7 bases not matched to a gene. Germline V lookup: CDR1 SGHRS, CDR2 YFSETQ. As DNA, the CDR3 is TGCGCCAGCAGCGGTTCAGGGGGCGTCGCTTTCTTT. Amino acid sequence: CASSGSGGVAFF.

The chain is built from TRBV5-1 and TRBJ2-2, with TRBD1 identical over 9 bases. The CDR3 extends over 15 amino acids. V shed 0 bases and J 4 bases; nucleotides not matched to a gene: 1. Germline CDR1 is SGHRS and CDR2 is YFSETQ. This CDR3 is CASSLETGGTGELFF. CDR3 DNA: TGCGCCAGCAGCTTGGAGACAGGGGGCACCGGGGAGCTGTTTTTT.